The 9 T cell receptor beta chains below come from one sample, sequenced in a study of T cells in Graves' hyperthyroidism and ophthalmopathy. Template material for amplifying TCR beta CDR3 regions consisted of RNA transcripts. HTBI primers were the set used in a first-round RT-PCR of the TCR CDR3. TCRdb reprocessed the multiplex PCR reads via MiXCR and lists one record per CDR3 protein. The data contain about 420,000 distinct CDR3 sequences, about 15% of them singletons. Sequencing was done on a sample of blood. These receptor sequences come from a woman aged 18-29 years with Graves' hyperthyroidism.

This clonotype has a count of ten or more. The rearrangement links TRBV6-1 to TRBJ1-4, with 7 nucleotides matching TRBD1. CDR1 and CDR2 (germline): MNHNS, SASEGT. V was clipped by 5 bases and J by 7 bases; unmatched bases: 7. The CDR3 is made up of 14 amino acids. CDR3 nucleotide sequence: TGTGCCAGCAGTTCGACAGGGTACGGTGAAAAACTGTTTTTT. Amino acids: CASSSTGYGEKLFF.

In the case of this clonotype: This may be a read error, as it is one base from a much larger clone. CDR3 region: CASSPGRGSSYGHTF. In nucleotides, the CDR3 is TGTGCCAGCAGCCCGGGCAGGGGAAGCTCCTATGGCCACACCTTC. This chain joins TRBV6-1 and TRBJ1-2; tentatively, D is TRBD1 (6 bases). The germline V gene has CDR1 MNHNS and CDR2 SASEGT. The CDR3 has 15 amino acids.

This clonotype was counted ten times or more. The chain carries TRBV3-1 and TRBJ1-2; unclear D gene. The length of the CDR3 is 14 residues. Per the germline V gene, CDR1 is LGHDT and CDR2 is YNNKEL (reference sequence). The V end lost 0 bases, the J end lost 0 bases, and 5 bases lay between the germline ends. CDR3 sequence reads: CASSQELSNYGYTF. The DNA of the CDR3 is TGTGCCAGCAGCCAAGAACTTTCTAACTATGGCTACACCTTC.

This clonotype has only a few counts. The chain employs TRBV7-9 and TRBJ2-5; 12 bases are shared with TRBD2. V was clipped by 0 bases and J by 6 bases; unmatched bases: 8. There are 17 residues in the CDR3. Germline-derived CDR1 and CDR2 are SEHNR and FQNEAQ (reference sequence). The CDR3 DNA reads as TGTGCCAGCAGCTTAGCGCCTAGCGGGGGGGCCTTGAAGACCCAGTACTTC. Translation gives CASSLAPSGGALKTQYF.

The table lists this clonotype with a few counts. The J gene is TRBJ1-1, the V gene TRBV5-4; unclear D gene. V was shortened by 2 bases and J by 0 bases, with 11 bases between the two germline ends. The CDR3 runs 15 residues. Germline V gene lookup returns CDR1 SGHNT and CDR2 YYREEE (reference sequence). The CDR3 spells CASSFLAEMNTEAFF. The CDR3 nucleotides read TGTGCCAGCAGCTTTTTGGCAGAGATGAACACTGAAGCTTTCTTT.

In this sample, this clonotype turned up a few times. The chain carries TRBV6-5 and TRBJ2-7; D is unresolved. The CDR3 length is 14 residues. CDR1 is MNHEY, CDR2 SVGAGI, per germline. V shed 2 bases and J shed 0 bases, with 8 bases lying between them. The CDR3 DNA follows: TGTGCCAGCAGTTACCGCGAGAGCTCCTACGAGCAGTACTTC. Protein: CASSYRESSYEQYF.

This clonotype has ten or more counts. This sequence joins TRBV7-3 and TRBJ2-7; a possible D gene is TRBD2 (7 bases). The CDR3 is made up of 17 amino acids. CDR1 is SGHTA, CDR2 FQGTGA, per germline. Trimming shortened V by 4 bases and J by 2 bases, and 21 bases separated the two germline ends. This chain's CDR3 is CASSWSRGAMSPYEQYF. CDR3 in DNA: TGTGCCAGCAGCTGGTCCCGGGGGGCTATGTCCCCCTACGAGCAGTACTTC.

The chain employs TRBV20-1 and TRBJ1-5; D possibly corresponds to TRBD1 (5 bases). Germline V gives CDR1 DFQATT, CDR2 SNEGSKA (reference sequence). The CDR3 runs to 16 residues. V was cut by 6 bases and J by 5 bases, with 23 bases left in between. The CDR3 DNA is TGCAGTGCCAGCAGCCAGGGTCCCCCCTCGGATCAGCCCCAGCATTTT. Translating it yields CSASSQGPPSDQPQHF.

This clonotype has a count of ten or more. This rearrangement joins TRBV7-8 to TRBJ2-3; 8 bases match TRBD1. Per the germline V gene, CDR1 is SGHVS and CDR2 is FQNEAQ. The length of the CDR3 is 15 residues. J lost 2 bases, V lost 3 bases, and 4 bases had no gene match. The CDR3 DNA follows: TGTGCCAGCAGCTTGGGACAGGTTCTCACAGATACGCAGTATTTT. Translated: CASSLGQVLTDTQYF.